The rows below give T cell receptor beta chains drawn from one sample of a study of T cell responses to AZD1222 COVID-19 vaccine. Clones were read by immunoSEQ multiplex PCR, and TCRdb kept only the in-frame ones, dropping some. The sample carries approximately 150,000 clones, about 86% recorded once. The sample was peripheral blood, taken 28 days after the second AZD1222 dose. These receptors originate from an adult who received the AZD1222 COVID-19 vaccine. CDR3s include the opening cysteine and the closing phenylalanine or tryptophan. D genes are given only for firm matches. Some rows have no size entry. The others give once, few or many, or a class for an expanded clone.

D gene	V gene	J gene	CDR3 length	clone size	CDR3 protein	CDR3 DNA
TRBD1	TRBV18	TRBJ1-4	15	once	CASSRAVAGGEKLFF	TGTGCCAGCTCACGGGCGGTTGCAGGGGGCGAAAAACTGTTTTTT
TRBD1	TRBV19	TRBJ1-4	15	few	CASSPWTGLAEKLFF	TGTGCCAGTAGTCCCTGGACAGGGCTGGCTGAAAAACTGTTTTTT
NA	TRBV19	TRBJ1-5	15	NA	CASSITPQGNQPQHF	TGTGCCAGTAGTATAACCCCCCAAGGGAATCAGCCCCAGCATTTT
NA	TRBV7-9	TRBJ1-2	10	NA	CASSRTFYTF	TGTGCCAGCAGCCGGACTTTCTACACCTTC
NA	TRBV9	TRBJ2-7	16	few	CASSGGSKSRSYEQYF	TGTGCCAGCAGCGGGGGCAGCAAATCTAGATCCTACGAGCAGTACTTC
NA	TRBV5-5	TRBJ2-5	12	NA	CASSWSEETQYF	TGTGCCAGCAGCTGGTCAGAAGAGACCCAGTACTTC
TRBD1	TRBV7-9	TRBJ1-1	13	few	CASSVQGGTEAFF	TGTGCCAGCAGCGTACAGGGGGGCACTGAAGCTTTCTTT
NA	TRBV7-2	TRBJ2-5	15	NA	CASSLLWTKQETQYF	TGTGCCAGCAGCTTGTTATGGACGAAACAAGAGACCCAGTACTTC
TRBD2	TRBV11-3	TRBJ2-1	14	NA	CASSLNPSGDEQFF	TGTGCCAGCAGCCTCAATCCTAGCGGGGATGAGCAGTTCTTC
TRBD2	TRBV4-1	TRBJ2-1	20	NA	CASSPSGFSGGESSYNEQFF	TGCGCCAGCAGCCCCTCCGGTTTTAGCGGGGGGGAGAGCTCCTACAATGAGCAGTTCTTC
NA	TRBV7-2	TRBJ1-2	14	NA	CASSSSGRAYGYTF	TGTGCCAGCAGCTCTTCGGGCAGAGCCTATGGCTACACCTTC
TRBD1	TRBV5-6	TRBJ1-1	16	NA	CASSRTGVTMNTEAFF	TGTGCCAGCAGCAGGACAGGGGTCACCATGAACACTGAAGCTTTCTTT
TRBD2	TRBV5-1	TRBJ2-5	15	NA	CASSGSGRVEETQYF	TGCGCCAGCAGCGGTAGCGGGAGAGTGGAGGAGACCCAGTACTTC
NA	TRBV3-1/TRBV3-2	TRBJ2-7	15	NA	CASSQDGLRMLEQYF	TGTGCCAGCAGCCAAGATGGGCTCCGGATGCTCGAGCAGTACTTC
TRBD1	TRBV29-1	TRBJ1-5	11	NA	CSVTPGQPVHF	TGCAGCGTGACCCCGGGACAGCCTGTGCATTTT